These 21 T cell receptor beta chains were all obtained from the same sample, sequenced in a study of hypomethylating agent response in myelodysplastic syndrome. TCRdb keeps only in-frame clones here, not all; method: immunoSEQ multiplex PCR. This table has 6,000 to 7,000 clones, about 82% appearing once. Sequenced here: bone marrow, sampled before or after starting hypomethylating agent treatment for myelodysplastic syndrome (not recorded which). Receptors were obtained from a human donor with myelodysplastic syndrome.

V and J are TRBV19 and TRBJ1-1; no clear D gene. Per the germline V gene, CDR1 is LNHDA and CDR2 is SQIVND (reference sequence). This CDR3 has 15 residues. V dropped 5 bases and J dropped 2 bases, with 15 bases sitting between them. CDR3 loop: CASSLSTGFNTEAFF. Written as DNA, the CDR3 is TGTGCCAGTAGTCTCTCAACCGGGTTTAACACTGAAGCTTTCTTT.

CDR3 DNA: TGTGCCAGCAGCTTAACTGACTCCTACGAGCAGTACTTC. This codes for CASSLTDSYEQYF. J is TRBJ2-7 and V is TRBV11-2; D not certain. Germline V gene data show CDR1 as SGHAT and CDR2 as FQNNGV. This CDR3 contains 13 residues. Trimming took off 2 bases at V and 0 bases at J, with 5 bases between the two ends.

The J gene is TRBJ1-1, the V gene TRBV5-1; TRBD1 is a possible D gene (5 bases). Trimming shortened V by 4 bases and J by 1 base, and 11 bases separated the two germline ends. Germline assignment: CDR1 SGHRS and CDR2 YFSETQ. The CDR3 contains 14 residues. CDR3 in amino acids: CASSEGTANTEAFF. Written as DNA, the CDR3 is TGCGCCAGCAGCGAAGGGACGGCGAACACTGAAGCTTTCTTT.

The CDR3: CASSFRTSGIYNEQFF. In DNA form, the CDR3 reads TGTGCCAGCAGCTTTCGGACTAGCGGGATTTACAATGAGCAGTTCTTC. This sequence joins TRBV13 and TRBJ2-1; 12 bases are shared with TRBD2. From germline, CDR1 is PRHDT and CDR2 FYEKMQ (reference sequence). J gave up 4 bases and V 3 bases, and 4 bases lay outside the gene matches. The CDR3 runs to 16 residues.

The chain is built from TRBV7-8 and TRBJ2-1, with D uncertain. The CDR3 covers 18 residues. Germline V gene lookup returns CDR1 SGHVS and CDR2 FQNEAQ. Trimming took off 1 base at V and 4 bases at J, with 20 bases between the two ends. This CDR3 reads CASSLEEPTPIGYNEQFF. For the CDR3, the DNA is TGTGCCAGCAGCTTAGAAGAACCTACCCCTATTGGGTACAATGAGCAGTTCTTC.

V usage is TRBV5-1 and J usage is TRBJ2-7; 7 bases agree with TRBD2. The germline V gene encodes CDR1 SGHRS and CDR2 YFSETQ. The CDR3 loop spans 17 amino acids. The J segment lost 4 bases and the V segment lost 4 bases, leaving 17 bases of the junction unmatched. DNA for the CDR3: TGCGCCAGCAGCCCGGTGATGGGGGGGAATCTGGGATACGAGCAGTACTTC. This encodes CASSPVMGGNLGYEQYF.

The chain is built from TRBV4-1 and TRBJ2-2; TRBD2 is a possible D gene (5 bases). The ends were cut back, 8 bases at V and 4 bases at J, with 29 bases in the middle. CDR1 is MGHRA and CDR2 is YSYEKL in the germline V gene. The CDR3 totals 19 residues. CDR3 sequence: CASGNSQWTGTLATGELFF. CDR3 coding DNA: TGCGCCAGCGGAAACTCCCAGTGGACGGGAACCTTGGCCACCGGGGAGCTGTTTTTT.

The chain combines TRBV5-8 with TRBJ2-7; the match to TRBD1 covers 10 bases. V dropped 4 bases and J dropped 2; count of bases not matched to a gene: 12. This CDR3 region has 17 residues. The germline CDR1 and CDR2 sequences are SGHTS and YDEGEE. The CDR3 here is CASSPSTGGIFTYEQYF. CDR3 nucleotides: TGTGCCAGCAGCCCCTCGACAGGGGGCATCTTTACCTACGAGCAGTACTTC. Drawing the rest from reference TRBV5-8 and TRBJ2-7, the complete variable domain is EAGVTQSPTHLIKTRGQQATLRCSPISGHTSVYWYQQALGLGLQFLLWYDEGEERNRGNFPPRFSGRQFPNYSSELNVNALELEDSALYLCASSPSTGGIFTYEQYFGPGTRLTVT.

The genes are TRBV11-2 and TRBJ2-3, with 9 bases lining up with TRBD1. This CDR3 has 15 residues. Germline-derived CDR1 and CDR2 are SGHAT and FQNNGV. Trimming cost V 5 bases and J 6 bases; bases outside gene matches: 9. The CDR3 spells CASSRMTGGTDTQYF. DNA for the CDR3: TGTGCCAGCAGCCGTATGACAGGGGGTACGGATACGCAGTATTTT.

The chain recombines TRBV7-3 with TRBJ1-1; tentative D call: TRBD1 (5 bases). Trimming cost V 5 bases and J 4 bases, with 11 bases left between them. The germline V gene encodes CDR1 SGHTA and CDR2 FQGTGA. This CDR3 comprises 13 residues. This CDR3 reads CASSPSGTTEAFF. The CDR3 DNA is TGTGCCAGCAGCCCCTCAGGGACCACTGAAGCTTTCTTT. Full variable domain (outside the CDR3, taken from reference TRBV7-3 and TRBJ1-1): GAGVSQTPSNKVTEKGKYVELRCDPISGHTALYWYRQSLGQGPEFLIYFQGTGAADDSGLPNDRFFAVRPEGSVSTLKIQRTERGDSAVYLCASSPSGTTEAFFGQGTRLTVV.

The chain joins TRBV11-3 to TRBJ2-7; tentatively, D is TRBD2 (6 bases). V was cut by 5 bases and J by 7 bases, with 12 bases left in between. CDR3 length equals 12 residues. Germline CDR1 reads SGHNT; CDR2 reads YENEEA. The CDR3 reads CASSPTRGEQYF. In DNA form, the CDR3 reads TGTGCCAGCAGCCCCACTCGGGGGGAGCAGTACTTC.

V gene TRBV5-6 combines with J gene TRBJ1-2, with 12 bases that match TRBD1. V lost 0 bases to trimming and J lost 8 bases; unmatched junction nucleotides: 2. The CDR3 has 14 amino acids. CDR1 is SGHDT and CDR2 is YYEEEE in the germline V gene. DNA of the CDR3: TGTGCCAGCAGCTTGGCCGGGACAGGGGGCGGCTACACCTTC. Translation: CASSLAGTGGGYTF.

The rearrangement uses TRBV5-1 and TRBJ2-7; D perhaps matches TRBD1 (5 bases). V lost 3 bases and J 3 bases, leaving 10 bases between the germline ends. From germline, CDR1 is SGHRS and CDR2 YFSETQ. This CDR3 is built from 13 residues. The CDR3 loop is CASSSLDSYEQYF. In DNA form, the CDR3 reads TGCGCCAGCAGCTCGTTAGACAGCTACGAGCAGTACTTC.

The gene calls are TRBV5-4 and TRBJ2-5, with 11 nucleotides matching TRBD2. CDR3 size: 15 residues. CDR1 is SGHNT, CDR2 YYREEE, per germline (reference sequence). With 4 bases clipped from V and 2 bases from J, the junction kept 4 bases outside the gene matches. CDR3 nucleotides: TGTGCCAGCAGCCTTCGGACTAGCGGGCAAGAGACCCAGTACTTC. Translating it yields CASSLRTSGQETQYF.

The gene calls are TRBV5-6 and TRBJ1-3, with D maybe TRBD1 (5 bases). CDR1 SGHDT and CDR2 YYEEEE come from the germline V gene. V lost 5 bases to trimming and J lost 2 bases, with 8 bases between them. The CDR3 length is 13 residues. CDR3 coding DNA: TGTGCCAGCAGAGGGACGACTGGAAACACCATATATTTT. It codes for CASRGTTGNTIYF.

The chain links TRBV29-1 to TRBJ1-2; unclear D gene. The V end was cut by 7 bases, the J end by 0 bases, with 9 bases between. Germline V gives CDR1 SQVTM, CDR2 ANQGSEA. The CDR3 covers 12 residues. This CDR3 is CSAKNANYGYTF. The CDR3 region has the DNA TGCAGCGCAAAGAACGCTAACTATGGCTACACCTTC.

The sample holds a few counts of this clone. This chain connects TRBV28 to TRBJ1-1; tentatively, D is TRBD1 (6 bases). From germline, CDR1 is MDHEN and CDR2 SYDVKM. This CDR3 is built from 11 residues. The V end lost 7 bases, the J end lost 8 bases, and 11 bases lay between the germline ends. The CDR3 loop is CASIRGGEAFF. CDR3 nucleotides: TGTGCCAGCATTCGAGGGGGGGAAGCTTTCTTT.

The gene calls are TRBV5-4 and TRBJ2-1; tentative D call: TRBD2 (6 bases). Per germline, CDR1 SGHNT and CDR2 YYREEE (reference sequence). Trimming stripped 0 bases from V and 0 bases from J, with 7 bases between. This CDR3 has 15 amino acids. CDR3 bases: TGTGCCAGCAGCTTGGGACTAGGCTCCTACAATGAGCAGTTCTTC. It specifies CASSLGLGSYNEQFF.

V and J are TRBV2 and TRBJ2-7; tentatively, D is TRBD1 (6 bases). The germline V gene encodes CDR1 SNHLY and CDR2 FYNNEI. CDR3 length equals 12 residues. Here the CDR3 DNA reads TGTGCTACTGCAGGGGAAGGGGACGAGCAGTACTTC. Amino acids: CATAGEGDEQYF. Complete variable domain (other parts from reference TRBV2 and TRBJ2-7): EPEVTQTPSHQVTQMGQEVILRCVPISNHLYFYWYRQILGQKVEFLVSFYNNEISEKSEIFDDQFSVERPDGSNFTLKIRSTKLEDSAMYFCATAGEGDEQYFGPGTRLTVT.

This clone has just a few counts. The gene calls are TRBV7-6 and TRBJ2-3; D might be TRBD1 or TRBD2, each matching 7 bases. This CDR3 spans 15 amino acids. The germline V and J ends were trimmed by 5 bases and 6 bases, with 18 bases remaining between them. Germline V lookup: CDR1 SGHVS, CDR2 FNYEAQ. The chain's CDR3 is CASSPGTVGGDTQYF. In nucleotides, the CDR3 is TGTGCCAGCAGCCCGGGGACAGTGGGAGGGGATACGCAGTATTTT.

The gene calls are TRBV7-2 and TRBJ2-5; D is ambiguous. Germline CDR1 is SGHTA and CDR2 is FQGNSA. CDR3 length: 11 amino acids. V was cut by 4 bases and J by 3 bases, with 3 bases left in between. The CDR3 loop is CASSSKETQYF. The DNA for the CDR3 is TGTGCCAGCAGCTCAAAAGAGACCCAGTACTTC.